Sequencing of this T cell receptor beta chain was carried out in a study of blood T cell repertoires in COVID-19. Study-level background: PBMCs, B-cell-depleted T cells, or T cells were the source of the cDNA or gDNA that made up the material.

In the authors' workflow: Reference gene primer amplification yielded estimated nucleated cell counts. Sequenced by immunoSEQ multiplex PCR; TCRdb stores in-frame clones only, minus some. V, J and clone size reflect that table, while D and trimming were determined from the DNA. Among about 390,000 clones listed, over 75% were seen once. This sequence originates from a woman aged 55 to 70 with COVID-19, enrolled during active disease. The sequenced material came from peripheral blood.

The DNA of the CDR3 is TGTGCCAGCAGACCCACACGGGGGGGAGAGCAGTTCTTC. Residues: CASRPTRGGEQFF. V gene TRBV27 combines with J gene TRBJ2-1; 8 positions agree with TRBD2. J gave up 10 bases and V 6 bases, and 8 bases lay outside the gene matches. CDR1 MNHEY and CDR2 SMNVEV come from the germline V gene (reference sequence). This CDR3 region has 13 residues.